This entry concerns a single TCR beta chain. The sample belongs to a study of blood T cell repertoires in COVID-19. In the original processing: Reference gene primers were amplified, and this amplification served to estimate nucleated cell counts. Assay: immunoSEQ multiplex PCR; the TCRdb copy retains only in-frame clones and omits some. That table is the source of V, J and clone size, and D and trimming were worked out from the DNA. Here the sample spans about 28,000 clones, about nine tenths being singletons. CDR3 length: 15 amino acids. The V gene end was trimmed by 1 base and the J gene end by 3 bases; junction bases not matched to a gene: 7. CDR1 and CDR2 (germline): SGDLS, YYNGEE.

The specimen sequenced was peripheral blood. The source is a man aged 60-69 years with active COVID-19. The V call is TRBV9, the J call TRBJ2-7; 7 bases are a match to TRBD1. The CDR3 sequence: CASSVSGTVIYEQYF. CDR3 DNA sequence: TGTGCCAGCAGCGTATCTGGGACAGTGATCTACGAGCAGTACTTC.